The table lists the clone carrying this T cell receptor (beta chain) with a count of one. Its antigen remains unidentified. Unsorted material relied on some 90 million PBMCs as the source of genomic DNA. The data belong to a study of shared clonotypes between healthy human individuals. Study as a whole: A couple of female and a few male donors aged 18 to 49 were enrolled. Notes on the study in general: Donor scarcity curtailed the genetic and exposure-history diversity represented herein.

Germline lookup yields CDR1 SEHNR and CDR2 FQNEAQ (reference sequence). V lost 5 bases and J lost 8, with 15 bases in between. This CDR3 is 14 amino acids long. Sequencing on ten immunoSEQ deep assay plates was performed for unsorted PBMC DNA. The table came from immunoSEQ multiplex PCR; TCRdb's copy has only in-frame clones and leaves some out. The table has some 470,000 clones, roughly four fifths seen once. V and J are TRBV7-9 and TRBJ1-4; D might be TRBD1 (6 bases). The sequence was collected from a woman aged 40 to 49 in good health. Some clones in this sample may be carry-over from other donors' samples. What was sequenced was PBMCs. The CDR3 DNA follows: TGTGCCAGCAGCGACCACAACACAGGGGAAAAACTGTTTTTT. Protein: CASSDHNTGEKLFF.